A single sample gave rise to the 11 T cell receptor beta chains below, sequenced in a study of T-cell memory formation after mild COVID-19. In TCRdb, the 5' RACE reads were re-called with MiXCR into one record per CDR3 protein. The sample consists of around 110,000 distinct CDR3 sequences, around an eighth of them appearing once. Sequenced sample: PBMCs or a T cell subset sorted from them (not recorded which). All receptors derive from a man aged 18 to 35 who had mild COVID-19 (a few samples of this study predate the infection). Cell type and time point are not known.

This clonotype came up many times. This chain links TRBV12-3 or TRBV12-4 with TRBJ2-3, with 7 bases identical to TRBD2. After removal of 7 bases from V and 6 bases from J, the junction contained 10 bases not matched to a gene. The CDR3 covers 14 residues. This chain's CDR3 is CASTWVLALDTQYF. The CDR3 DNA reads TGTGCCAGCACCTGGGTACTAGCGCTTGATACGCAGTATTTT.

The rearrangement links TRBV6-1 to TRBJ2-5; 7 bases match TRBD1. The germline CDR1 and CDR2 sequences are MNHNS and SASEGT. With 6 bases clipped from V and 1 base from J, the junction kept 8 bases outside the gene matches. This CDR3 is 15 amino acids long. The CDR3 bases are TGTGCCAGCAGCCGGGACAGACTCTTCCAAGAGACCCAGTACTTC. Translated: CASSRDRLFQETQYF.

This clonotype was counted once. The V call is TRBV12-3 or TRBV12-4, the J call TRBJ2-7, with 9 bases lining up with TRBD2. The CDR3 sequence is 14 residues long. With 6 bases clipped from V and 6 bases from J, the junction kept 9 bases outside the gene matches. The CDR3 reads CASSFTGTSSEQYF. The DNA for the CDR3 is TGTGCCAGCAGCTTTACCGGGACTAGCAGCGAGCAGTACTTC.

This clonotype was recorded a few times. The chain employs TRBV21-1 and TRBJ2-7; the table calls TRBD2, which could not be checked here. TRBV21-1 is tagged as a pseudogene. The CDR3 runs to 13 residues. CDR3: CASSSGEVREQYV. In DNA, the CDR3 is TGTGCCAGCAGCAGTGGGGAGGTTCGCGAGCAGTACGTC.

At least ten counts were recorded for this clonotype. The V call is TRBV6-1, the J call TRBJ2-5; 10 positions match TRBD2. There are 15 residues in the CDR3. Germline V gene data show CDR1 as MNHNS and CDR2 as SASEGT. V was pared by 4 bases and J by 2 bases, with 4 bases of the junction left unmatched. This chain's CDR3 is CASSVLAGEQETQYF. CDR3 nucleotides: TGTGCCAGCAGTGTGCTAGCGGGGGAACAAGAGACCCAGTACTTC.

The chain carries TRBV6-2 or TRBV6-3 and TRBJ1-5; TRBD1 agrees at 9 bases. Trimming removed 6 bases from V and 7 bases from J; junction bases left unmatched: 10. CDR1 MNHEY and CDR2 SVGEGT come from the germline V gene. The CDR3 runs to 15 residues. This CDR3 is CASSLPTGGAQPQHF. Written as DNA, the CDR3 is TGTGCCAGCAGCCTACCAACAGGGGGCGCCCAGCCCCAGCATTTT.

This clonotype was detected a few times. The chain links TRBV6-6 to TRBJ1-5; the D is unclear. Trimming left V 3 bases short and J 4 bases short, with 10 bases between. This CDR3 region has 14 residues. Germline-derived CDR1 and CDR2 are MNHNY and SVGAGI (reference sequence). In nucleotides, the CDR3 is TGTGCCAGCAGTTATACGGCGGGTAATCAGCCCCAGCATTTT. Translated: CASSYTAGNQPQHF.

This clonotype was seen a handful of times. J is TRBJ2-5 and V is TRBV4-2; D not resolved. The CDR3 consists of 14 residues. CDR1 is LGHNA and CDR2 is YNFKEQ in the germline V gene. V was cut by 0 bases and J by 0 bases, with 5 bases left in between. The CDR3 DNA reads TGTGCCAGCAGCCAAGAGACCAACCAAGAGACCCAGTACTTC. It translates to CASSQETNQETQYF.

This clonotype was counted ten times or more. The genes are TRBV7-9 and TRBJ1-1; D is uncertain. The germline V gene has CDR1 SEHNR and CDR2 FQNEAQ (reference sequence). The ends were cut back, 1 base at V and 3 bases at J, with 12 bases in the middle. The CDR3 runs to 15 residues. The CDR3 DNA sequence: TGTGCCAGCAGCTTAGTTATTTCGTGGGACACTGAAGCTTTCTTT. Translation: CASSLVISWDTEAFF.

The CDR3 reads CATLRGENTEAFF. In nucleotides, the CDR3 is TGTGCCACCCTAAGGGGGGAGAACACTGAAGCTTTCTTT. The chain is built from TRBV12-3 or TRBV12-4 and TRBJ1-1, with D tentatively TRBD1 (6 bases). The V and J ends lost 10 bases and 1 base respectively, with 13 bases between them. The CDR3 loop spans 13 amino acids.

This clonotype was seen only a few times. The rearrangement joins TRBV7-2 to TRBJ2-1; 9 bases map to TRBD1. The J segment lost 7 bases and the V segment lost 8 bases, leaving 9 bases of the junction unmatched. This CDR3 contains 14 residues. CDR1 is SGHTA and CDR2 is FQGNSA in the germline V gene. The CDR3 region is CASEPGTGPNEQFF. Written as DNA, the CDR3 is TGTGCCAGCGAGCCCGGGACAGGGCCGAATGAGCAGTTCTTC.